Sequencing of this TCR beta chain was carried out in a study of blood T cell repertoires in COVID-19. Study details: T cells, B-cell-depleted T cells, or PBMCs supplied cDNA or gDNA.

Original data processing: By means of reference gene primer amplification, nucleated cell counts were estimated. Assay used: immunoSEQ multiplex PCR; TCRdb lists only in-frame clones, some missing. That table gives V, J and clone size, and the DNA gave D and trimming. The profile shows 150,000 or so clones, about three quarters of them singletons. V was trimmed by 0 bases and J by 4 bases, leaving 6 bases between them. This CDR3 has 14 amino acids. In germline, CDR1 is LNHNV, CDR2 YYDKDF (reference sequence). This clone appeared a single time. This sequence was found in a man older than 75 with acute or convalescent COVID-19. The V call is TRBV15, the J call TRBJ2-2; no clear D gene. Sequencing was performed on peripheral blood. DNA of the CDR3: TGTGCCACCAGCAGAGATCGAGGCACCGGGGAGCTGTTTTTT. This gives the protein CATSRDRGTGELFF.